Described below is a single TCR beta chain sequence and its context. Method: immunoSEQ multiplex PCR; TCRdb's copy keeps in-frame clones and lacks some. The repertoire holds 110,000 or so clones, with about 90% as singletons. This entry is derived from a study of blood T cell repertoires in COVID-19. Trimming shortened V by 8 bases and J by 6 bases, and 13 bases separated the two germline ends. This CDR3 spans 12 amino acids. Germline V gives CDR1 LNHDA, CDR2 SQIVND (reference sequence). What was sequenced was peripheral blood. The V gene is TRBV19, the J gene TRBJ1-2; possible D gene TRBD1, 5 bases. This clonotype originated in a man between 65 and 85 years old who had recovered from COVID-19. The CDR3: CASSRGIDGYTF. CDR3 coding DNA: TGTGCCAGTTCAAGGGGTATCGATGGCTACACCTTC. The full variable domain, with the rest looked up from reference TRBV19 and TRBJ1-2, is DGGITQSPKYLFRKEGQNVTLSCEQNLNHDAMYWYRQDPGQGLRLIYYSQIVNDFQKGDIAEGYSVSREKKESFPLTVTSAQKNPTAFYLCASSRGIDGYTFGSGTRLTVV.